What follows are 18 T cell receptor beta chains derived from one specimen sequenced in a study of blood T cell repertoires in COVID-19. Repertoires were generated with immunoSEQ multiplex PCR, while TCRdb's copy carries only in-frame clones and drops some. The sample includes around 16,000 clones, approximately 80% of them seen just once. The sample comprised peripheral blood. The receptors derive from a man older than 75 with active COVID-19.

The chain recombines TRBV5-4 with TRBJ2-5, with 14 bases fitting TRBD2. The CDR3 sequence is 17 residues long. The junction had 6 bases not matched to a gene; V was cut back by 0 bases and J by 5 bases. Germline V gene lookup returns CDR1 SGHNT and CDR2 YYREEE (reference sequence). The CDR3 nucleotides are TGTGCCAGCAGCTTGGCCGGGAGACTAGCGGGAGGGGAGACCCAGTACTTC. Protein: CASSLAGRLAGGETQYF. Full variable domain (remainder filled in from reference TRBV5-4 and TRBJ2-5): ETGVTQSPTHLIKTRGQQVTLRCSSQSGHNTVSWYQQALGQGPQFIFQYYREEENGRGNFPPRFSGLQFPNYSSELNVNALELDDSALYLCASSLAGRLAGGETQYFGPGTRLLVL.

The V and J genes are TRBV21-1 and TRBJ2-1; no check of the table's D call, TRBD1, against the DNA was made. TRBV21-1 represents a pseudogene. This CDR3 is 17 amino acids long. In DNA form, the CDR3 reads TGTGCCAGCAGCAAAGCAGGGGTGGGAAGGACCTACAATGAGCAGTTCTTC. Its protein product is CASSKAGVGRTYNEQFF.

The rearrangement uses TRBV2 and TRBJ1-4; 8 bases line up with TRBD1. This CDR3 is built from 16 residues. The J segment lost 4 bases and the V segment lost 11 bases, leaving 15 bases of the junction unmatched. CDR1 is SNHLY and CDR2 is FYNNEI in the germline V gene. The CDR3 coding sequence is TGTGCCGGGTCTAGGGGGGACAGGCTAAATAATGAAAAACTGTTTTTT. Translating it yields CAGSRGDRLNNEKLFF. The variable domain in full, with the rest retrieved from reference TRBV2 and TRBJ1-4, is EPEVTQTPSHQVTQMGQEVILRCVPISNHLYFYWYRQILGQKVEFLVSFYNNEISEKSEIFDDQFSVERPDGSNFTLKIRSTKLEDSAMYFCAGSRGDRLNNEKLFFGSGTQLSVL.

This clone was found once. V is TRBV5-1 and J is TRBJ2-3; D gene unclear. Germline lookup yields CDR1 SGHRS and CDR2 YFSETQ. V lost 2 bases and J lost 0, with 7 bases in between. The CDR3 is 14 residues long. As DNA, the CDR3 is TGCGCCAGCAGCTTCCGTAAAAGCACAGATACGCAGTATTTT. It is translated as CASSFRKSTDTQYF. Full variable domain (remainder filled in from reference TRBV5-1 and TRBJ2-3): KAGVTQTPRYLIKTRGQQVTLSCSPISGHRSVSWYQQTPGQGLQFLFEYFSETQRNKGNFPGRFSGRQFSNSRSEMNVSTLELGDSALYLCASSFRKSTDTQYFGPGTRLTVL.

J is TRBJ2-7 and V is TRBV3-1 (or the pseudogene TRBV3-2); D gene unclear. CDR3 size: 11 residues. The germline V gene encodes CDR1 LGHDT and CDR2 YNNKEL (reference sequence). Trimming stripped 1 base from V and 8 bases from J, with 6 bases between. The CDR3 DNA follows: TGTGCCAGCAGCCAAGCAACACAGCAGTACTTC. It yields the protein CASSQATQQYF.

The chain couples TRBV9 to TRBJ1-2; TRBD1 aligns across 8 bases. There are 17 residues in the CDR3. V was pared by 0 bases and J by 2 bases, with 9 bases of the junction left unmatched. The germline V gene has CDR1 SGDLS and CDR2 YYNGEE. In DNA form, the CDR3 reads TGTGCCAGCAGCGTAGCACTGACAGGGGATATAAACTATGGCTACACCTTC. The encoded protein is CASSVALTGDINYGYTF. Full variable domain (outside the CDR3, taken from reference TRBV9 and TRBJ1-2): DSGVTQTPKHLITATGQRVTLRCSPRSGDLSVYWYQQSLDQGLQFLIQYYNGEERAKGNILERFSAQQFPDLHSELNLSSLELGDSALYFCASSVALTGDINYGYTFGSGTRLTVV.

This chain links TRBV10-3 with TRBJ2-1; a weak D match, TRBD2 (7 bases). The CDR3 loop spans 15 amino acids. CDR1 and CDR2 (germline): ENHRY, SYGVKD. V was pared by 4 bases and J by 2 bases, with 12 bases between. In DNA, the CDR3 is TGTGCCATCAGTGGTCGGGGGGACACCTACAATGAGCAGTTCTTC. It is translated as CAISGRGDTYNEQFF.

This chain links TRBV11-2 with TRBJ2-7; 10 positions match TRBD1. Trimming removed 8 bases from V and 0 bases from J; junction bases left unmatched: 7. The CDR3 extends over 15 amino acids. Germline CDR1 is SGHAT and CDR2 is FQNNGV. The CDR3 sequence is CASGGRTGGSYEQYF. Here the CDR3 DNA reads TGTGCCAGCGGGGGAAGGACAGGGGGCTCCTACGAGCAGTACTTC.

This clone was observed a single time. The CDR3 loop is CASSLQGASGANVLTF. CDR3 DNA sequence: TGTGCCAGCAGCTTACAGGGGGCTAGTGGGGCCAACGTCCTGACTTTC. The chain combines TRBV11-1 with TRBJ2-6, with 8 bases identical to TRBD1. Looked up from germline, CDR1 is SGHAT and CDR2 is FQDESV (reference sequence). J lost 3 bases, V lost 2 bases, and 3 bases had no gene match. This CDR3 comprises 16 residues.

This sequence joins TRBV6-1 and TRBJ2-3; 7 bases match TRBD2. The CDR3 is 18 residues long. V shed 1 base and J 2 bases; nucleotides not matched to a gene: 12. Germline V gene sequence: CDR1 MNHNS, CDR2 SASEGT. Here the CDR3 reads CASSEGWGSSGYTDTQYF. DNA for the CDR3: TGTGCCAGCAGTGAAGGATGGGGATCTAGCGGCTACACAGATACGCAGTATTTT.

J is TRBJ2-3 and V is TRBV6-5; 11 bases line up with TRBD2. The germline V gene encodes CDR1 MNHEY and CDR2 SVGAGI. The CDR3 loop spans 14 amino acids. V shed 5 bases, J shed 5 bases, and the junction held 3 bases outside the gene matches. The CDR3 loop is CASSIAGGVDTQYF. In DNA, the CDR3 is TGTGCCAGCAGTATAGCGGGAGGGGTAGATACGCAGTATTTT.

The V gene is TRBV5-1, the J gene TRBJ2-7; 11 bases line up with TRBD2. This CDR3 is 14 amino acids long. V was clipped by 4 bases and J by 3 bases; unmatched bases: 3. From germline, CDR1 is SGHRS and CDR2 YFSETQ. The CDR3 loop is CASSAGTSGYEQYF. The CDR3 bases are TGCGCCAGCAGCGCCGGGACTAGCGGCTACGAGCAGTACTTC.

The V and J genes are TRBV27 and TRBJ2-2, with D possibly TRBD2 on 6 matching bases. Germline CDR1 MNHEY, CDR2 SMNVEV (reference sequence). V was pared by 6 bases and J by 3 bases, with 14 bases between. The CDR3 sequence is 15 residues long. Here the CDR3 DNA reads TGTGCCAGCAGGTCCGGGAGAAGCTACACCGGGGAGCTGTTTTTT. Translating gives CASRSGRSYTGELFF.

The chain has TRBV7-3 and TRBJ2-3; D uncertain. The CDR3 has 14 amino acids. Trimming removed 3 bases at V and 2 bases at J, with 9 bases between. CDR1 and CDR2 (germline): SGHTA, FQGTGA. The CDR3 reads CASSFYISTDTQYF. CDR3 DNA sequence: TGTGCCAGCAGCTTTTACATCTCCACAGATACGCAGTATTTT.

The chain carries TRBV7-2 and TRBJ2-2; D gene unclear. The CDR3 loop spans 12 amino acids. Germline V gene sequence: CDR1 SGHTA, CDR2 FQGNSA. Between the trimmed V and J ends, which lost 3 bases and 5 bases, there was a span of 4 bases. The CDR3 DNA reads TGTGCCAGCAGCTTCAGTACCGGGGAGCTGTTTTTT. The encoded protein is CASSFSTGELFF.

This clone was observed once. J is TRBJ2-1 and V is TRBV5-1, with D unclear. This CDR3 is 13 amino acids long. From germline, CDR1 is SGHRS and CDR2 YFSETQ. Trimming removed 0 bases at V and 10 bases at J, with 11 bases between. For the CDR3, the DNA is TGCGCCAGCAGCTTGGGACTTACGCGAGAGCAGTTCTTC. It is translated as CASSLGLTREQFF.

V gene TRBV5-6 combines with J gene TRBJ2-5; no firm D call. Germline V lookup: CDR1 SGHDT, CDR2 YYEEEE. V shed 2 bases and J shed 0 bases, with 14 bases lying between them. The CDR3 extends over 16 amino acids. CDR3 DNA: TGTGCCAGCAGCTTTTGGGTTGGAGAGTACCAAGAGACCCAGTACTTC. Its protein product is CASSFWVGEYQETQYF.

This rearrangement joins TRBV5-1 to TRBJ2-7, with 12 bases matching TRBD2. The CDR3 has 17 amino acids. The V gene end was trimmed by 0 bases and the J gene end by 4 bases; junction bases not matched to a gene: 8. Germline CDR1 reads SGHRS; CDR2 reads YFSETQ. In nucleotides, the CDR3 is TGCGCCAGCAGCTTGGCCGGGACTAGCGGGCCAGCATACGAGCAGTACTTC. It codes for CASSLAGTSGPAYEQYF.